This is a list of T cell receptor beta chains from one sample in a study of shared clonotypes between healthy human individuals. Profiled with immunoSEQ multiplex PCR; TCRdb holds only in-frame clones, not every one. This sample has under 650,000 clones; roughly 95% occur once, and the top ten carry about 0.057%. The specimen was naive CD4+ T cells sorted from blood. The receptors shown here come from a woman in her thirties in good health. Each CDR3 is given with its conserved first and last residue. D genes are given only for firm matches. Clone size, where shown, is once, few, many, or a class for clones that have expanded.

d_gene,v_gene,abundance,j_gene,CDR3aa,CDR3nt
TRBD1,TRBV15,.,TRBJ2-3,CATSPRDSADTQYF,TGTGCCACCAGCCCCCGGGACAGCGCGGATACGCAGTATTTT
TRBD1,TRBV19,.,TRBJ1-2,CASSVRGGERNGYTF,TGTGCCAGTAGTGTTCGAGGGGGCGAGAGAAATGGCTACACCTTC
TRBD2,TRBV6-5,.,TRBJ2-7,CASSILAGGSYEQYF,TGTGCCAGCAGTATACTAGCGGGCGGTTCCTACGAGCAGTACTTC
TRBD1,TRBV10-3,.,TRBJ2-7,CAISPGQGASEQYF,TGTGCCATCAGCCCGGGACAGGGGGCGTCCGAGCAGTACTTC
.,TRBV2,once,TRBJ1-5,CASSEEARAQPQHF,TGTGCCAGCAGTGAAGAGGCGAGGGCACAGCCCCAGCATTTT
.,TRBV21-1,.,TRBJ1-5,CASSIRLLNQPQHF,TGTGCCAGCAGCATTAGACTTCTCAATCAGCCCCAGCATTTT
.,TRBV25-1,.,TRBJ2-7,CASSDRVYYEQYF,TGTGCCAGCAGTGATAGGGTATACTACGAGCAGTACTTC
TRBD1,TRBV25-1,.,TRBJ2-5,CASSETGGSKTQYF,TGTGCCAGCAGTGAAACAGGGGGCTCGAAGACCCAGTACTTC
.,TRBV20-1,.,TRBJ2-5,CSSRGEETQYF,TGCAGTTCAAGGGGAGAAGAGACCCAGTACTTC
TRBD2,TRBV4-2,few,TRBJ2-2,CASSQGWEGRELFF,TGTGCCAGCAGCCAAGGTTGGGAGGGGAGGGAGCTGTTTTTT
.,TRBV21-1,.,TRBJ2-3,CASSLSWASTDTQYF,TGTGCCAGCAGCCTTAGCTGGGCTAGCACAGATACGCAGTATTTT
TRBD1,TRBV18,.,TRBJ1-4,CASSPGQVNEKLFF,TGTGCCAGCTCCCCGGGACAGGTGAATGAAAAACTGTTTTTT
TRBD1,TRBV5-1,once,TRBJ2-5,CASSNPTGDETQYF,TGCGCCAGCAGCAACCCGACAGGGGACGAGACCCAGTACTTC
TRBD1,TRBV19,.,TRBJ2-2,CASRRQGESGELFF,TGTGCCAGTAGGAGACAGGGGGAGTCCGGGGAGCTGTTTTTT
.,TRBV28,.,TRBJ2-1,CASRPEWGNNEQFF,TGTGCCAGCAGGCCTGAATGGGGGAACAATGAGCAGTTCTTC
.,TRBV10-3,.,TRBJ2-3,CAISDASVRTDTQYF,TGTGCCATCAGCGATGCTAGCGTACGCACAGATACGCAGTATTTT
.,TRBV5-1,.,TRBJ1-1,CASSLRDNTEAFF,TGCGCCAGCAGCTTGCGAGACAACACTGAAGCTTTCTTT
.,TRBV10-1,.,TRBJ1-4,CASSAGNEKLFF,TGCGCCAGCAGTGCCGGGAATGAAAAACTGTTTTTT
TRBD2,TRBV5-1,.,TRBJ2-1,CASSLTPGLVYNEQFF,TGCGCCAGCAGCTTGACCCCGGGACTAGTTTACAATGAGCAGTTCTTC
.,TRBV7-9,.,TRBJ1-4,CASTVDRGANEKLFF,TGTGCCAGCACCGTTGACCGAGGGGCTAATGAAAAACTGTTTTTT
.,TRBV9,.,TRBJ1-4,CASSAYSGRENEKLFF,TGTGCCAGCAGCGCCTACTCAGGGCGGGAGAATGAAAAACTGTTTTTT
.,TRBV6-6,.,TRBJ2-7,CASRLRVDNSYEQYF,TGTGCCAGCAGATTACGTGTGGACAACTCCTACGAGCAGTACTTC
TRBD1,TRBV27,.,TRBJ1-4,CASSYLGQKMEKLFF,TGTGCCAGCAGTTATTTGGGACAGAAAATGGAAAAACTGTTTTTT
.,TRBV6-5,.,TRBJ1-1,CASSHGGTEAFF,TGTGCCAGCAGTCACGGGGGAACTGAAGCTTTCTTT
.,TRBV2,.,TRBJ2-7,CASSDWPGYEQYF,TGTGCCAGCAGTGATTGGCCGGGGTACGAGCAGTACTTC
TRBD1,TRBV18,.,TRBJ1-2,CASSPIRTGEAYGYTF,TGTGCCAGCTCACCGATTAGGACAGGGGAGGCCTATGGCTACACCTTC
.,TRBV4-1,.,TRBJ2-7,CASSQVPHSYEQYF,TGCGCCAGCAGCCAAGTTCCCCACTCCTACGAGCAGTACTTC
.,TRBV20-1,.,TRBJ1-2,CSASFGGYTF,TGCAGTGCTAGTTTTGGTGGCTACACCTTC
TRBD2,TRBV18,.,TRBJ2-7,CASSRTSGIYEQYF,TGTGCCAGCTCACGGACTAGCGGGATCTACGAGCAGTACTTC
.,TRBV4-1,.,TRBJ2-7,CASSQILLRGPSHEQYF,TGCGCCAGCAGCCAGATCCTCCTTCGGGGACCCTCCCATGAGCAGTACTTC
TRBD1,TRBV28,.,TRBJ1-2,CASRQGGVLGTF,TGTGCCAGCAGACAGGGGGGGGTCCTGGGGACCTTC
.,TRBV28,.,TRBJ2-7,CASSLASTLYEQYF,TGTGCCAGCAGTTTGGCCAGCACCCTTTACGAGCAGTACTTC
TRBD2,TRBV18,.,TRBJ2-7,CASSPGTSGAGTEQYF,TGTGCCAGCTCACCAGGGACTAGCGGGGCCGGGACTGAGCAGTACTTC
.,TRBV14,.,TRBJ1-2,CASSPLLGYGYTF,TGTGCCAGCAGCCCCCTTCTTGGCTATGGCTACACCTTC
.,TRBV28,.,TRBJ2-7,CASRPGRQGFVVWGELYYEQYF,TGTGCCAGCAGGCCCGGGAGACAGGGTTTTGTCGTTTGGGGGGAACTTTACTACGAGCAGTACTTC
TRBD1,TRBV7-2,.,TRBJ1-5,CASSLAGTGVAQPQHF,TGTGCCAGCAGCTTAGCCGGGACAGGGGTCGCTCAGCCCCAGCATTTT
TRBD2,TRBV4-1,once,TRBJ2-1,CASSHTTSGRARNEQFF,TGCGCCAGCAGCCATACGACTAGCGGGAGGGCCCGAAATGAGCAGTTCTTC
.,TRBV28,.,TRBJ2-1,CASRMSSTYNEQFF,TGTGCCAGCAGAATGAGCTCCACATACAATGAGCAGTTCTTC
.,TRBV27,.,TRBJ1-1,CASSSPLEAFF,TGTGCCAGCAGCTCTCCACTTGAAGCTTTCTTT
.,TRBV2,.,TRBJ1-4,CASSSGTFNEKLFF,TGTGCCAGCAGTTCTGGGACCTTTAATGAAAAACTGTTTTTT
TRBD1,TRBV28,.,TRBJ2-7,CASSLTGGALGGQYF,TGTGCCAGCAGTCTCACAGGGGGCGCCCTGGGCGGGCAGTACTTC
.,TRBV18,.,TRBJ1-1,CASSPYEMGVATEAFF,TGTGCCAGCTCACCATACGAGATGGGGGTGGCCACTGAAGCTTTCTTT